These T cell receptor beta chains were read from a single sample in a study of T cells in Graves' hyperthyroidism and ophthalmopathy. TCRdb re-called the multiplex PCR reads with MiXCR, one entry per CDR3 protein. This repertoire shows around 660,000 distinct CDR3 sequences, 45% found once; its top ten account for under 8.5%. Material: peripheral blood or thyroid tissue (not recorded which). These receptor sequences come from an adult man with Graves' disease, either hyperthyroidism or ophthalmopathy (not recorded which). The CDR3 runs from the conserved cysteine through the conserved F or W. The order of the fields is J gene, V gene, CDR3 protein.

TRBJ1-4,TRBV19,CASSEYRGRITNEKLFF
TRBJ2-5,TRBV20-1,CSARTSRDLSETQYF
TRBJ1-6,TRBV20-1,CSARDSVGLSPLHF
TRBJ1-5,TRBV7-8,CASRGQNQPQHF
TRBJ1-1,TRBV7-3,CASSPSPGTGGTEAFF
TRBJ1-1,TRBV25-1,CASSEAGLNTEAFF
TRBJ2-7,TRBV7-2,CASSPFLSYEQYF
TRBJ2-7,TRBV9,CASSVGGEQYF
TRBJ1-4,TRBV25-1,CASSEWGGGEKLFF
TRBJ1-1,TRBV20-1,CSASVRGGTEAFF
TRBJ2-7,TRBV5-1,CASSGEGDFYEQYF
TRBJ1-1,TRBV5-3,CARPASGPTEAFF
TRBJ1-2,TRBV25-1,CASRETGGWDGYTF
TRBJ1-4,TRBV20-1,CSASSVGVGEKLFF
TRBJ1-2,TRBV20-1,CSANTRKDRALYGYTF